Each of the 32 T cell receptor beta chains below was sequenced from the same sample in a study of T cell responses to AZD1222 COVID-19 vaccine (TCRdb year 2021). Preparation of the library involved the immunoSEQ multiplex PCR assay. Sourced from immuneACCESS, this table was stored by TCRdb with only in-frame sequences that have V and J called. A share of the clones is absent; for the studies checked, an unresolved V gene accounts for under half, and the remainder has no known explanation. The sample table holds approximately 190,000 clones, of which more than 80% were seen once. The top ten clones comprise around 3.6% of the sample. Read against the paper, the sample's time point label means: about 28 days (+/-7) after the second vaccine dose. Read against the paper, the sample's treatment or condition label means: meningococcal conjugate vaccine given as trial control. The sequenced sample was peripheral blood, obtained 28 days after the second dose of the MenACWY control vaccine. Receptors originate from an adult who received the MenACWY meningococcal vaccine as a control.

This clone was counted only a few times. The chain has TRBV7-2 and TRBJ1-3; D unresolved. This CDR3 has 14 amino acids. CDR1 and CDR2 from the germline V gene are SGHTA and FQGNSA. V was clipped by 5 bases and J by 8 bases, with 16 bases between them. CDR3 protein: CASSVRAVRDTIYF. The CDR3 coding sequence is TGTGCCAGCAGCGTACGAGCGGTTCGAGACACCATATATTTT. Looking up the rest from reference TRBV7-2 and TRBJ1-3 gives the full variable domain: GAGVSQSPSNKVTEKGKDVELRCDPISGHTALYWYRQSLGQGLEFLIYFQGNSAPDKSGLPSDRFSAERTGGSVSTLTIQRTQQEDSAVYLCASSVRAVRDTIYFGEGSWLTVV.

V usage is TRBV6-5 and J usage is TRBJ2-6; D uncertain. This CDR3 is built from 13 residues. The V gene's germline CDR1 is MNHEY and CDR2 SVGAGI. V dropped 6 bases and J dropped 4 bases, with 7 bases sitting between them. CDR3 bases: TGTGCCAGCAGCCGTTCGGGGGCCAACGTCCTGACTTTC. It yields the protein CASSRSGANVLTF.

This clone was seen once. The gene calls are TRBV28 and TRBJ2-3, with D possibly TRBD1 on 5 matching bases. The germline gives CDR1 MDHEN, CDR2 SYDVKM. CDR3 size: 15 residues. Trimming stripped 3 bases from V and 1 base from J, with 11 bases between. CDR3 loop: CASSFQQAGTDTQYF. In DNA form, the CDR3 reads TGTGCCAGCAGTTTTCAACAGGCGGGCACAGATACGCAGTATTTT.

The chain carries TRBV7-8 and TRBJ1-2; TRBD1 matches at 7 bases. J lost 8 bases, V lost 4 bases, and 7 bases had no gene match. Looked up from germline, CDR1 is SGHVS and CDR2 is FQNEAQ. This CDR3 spans 13 amino acids. The CDR3 DNA reads as TGTGCCAGCAGCTCCCGACAGGGTAGCGGCTACACCTTC. The encoded protein is CASSSRQGSGYTF. Supplemented by reference TRBV7-8 and TRBJ1-2, the full variable domain reads GAGVSQSPRYKVAKRGQDVALRCDPISGHVSLFWYQQALGQGPEFLTYFQNEAQLDKSGLPSDRFFAERPEGSVSTLKIQRTQQEDSAVYLCASSSRQGSGYTFGSGTRLTVV.

The chain has TRBV19 and TRBJ2-1; D perhaps matches TRBD2 (5 bases). The CDR3 consists of 17 residues. Trimming shortened V by 3 bases and J by 0 bases, and 15 bases separated the two germline ends. The germline V gene encodes CDR1 LNHDA and CDR2 SQIVND (reference sequence). The CDR3, as DNA: TGTGCCAGTAGTATTTGGTTCGGTGGAGGCTCCTACAATGAGCAGTTCTTC. Translation: CASSIWFGGGSYNEQFF.

This clone was detected a few times. The chain combines TRBV24-1 with TRBJ1-5, with D uncertain. Germline CDR1 is KGHDR and CDR2 is SFDVKD. This CDR3 is built from 17 residues. V was shortened by 4 bases and J by 3 bases, with 18 bases between the two germline ends. The CDR3 region is CATSDSRPGLINQPQHF. As DNA, the CDR3 is TGTGCCACCAGTGACTCCCGTCCCGGGCTTATCAATCAGCCCCAGCATTTT.

The chain employs TRBV7-2 and TRBJ1-4, with D uncertain. The CDR3 consists of 15 residues. CDR1 is SGHTA, CDR2 FQGNSA, per germline. Trimming pared 5 bases from V and 5 bases from J, leaving 15 bases between. The CDR3 DNA reads TGTGCCAGCAGCGCCCCCCAGCGGGGAAATGAAAAACTGTTTTTT. Its protein is CASSAPQRGNEKLFF.

The chain has TRBV7-2 and TRBJ2-1; 13 bases line up with TRBD2. Germline-derived CDR1 and CDR2 are SGHTA and FQGNSA. The CDR3 is 14 amino acids. Trimming removed 4 bases from V and 6 bases from J; junction bases left unmatched: 0. The CDR3 sequence: CASSWTSGSNEQFF. CDR3 nucleotide sequence: TGTGCCAGCAGCTGGACTAGCGGGAGCAATGAGCAGTTCTTC.

The chain employs TRBV21-1 and TRBJ2-2. TRBV21-1 has pseudogene status. The CDR3 contains 11 residues. The CDR3 coding sequence is TGTGCCAGCAGCTGTCCCGGGGAGCTGTTTTTT. Protein: CASSCPGELFF.

The chain uses TRBV9 and TRBJ1-3, with unresolved D. CDR3 length: 15 residues. Trimming shortened V by 0 bases and J by 0 bases, and 7 bases separated the two germline ends. Germline V gene sequence: CDR1 SGDLS, CDR2 YYNGEE. CDR3 in DNA: TGTGCCAGCAGCGTAGATGCCGTCTCTGGAAACACCATATATTTT. Protein: CASSVDAVSGNTIYF. The full variable domain, completed using reference TRBV9 and TRBJ1-3, is DSGVTQTPKHLITATGQRVTLRCSPRSGDLSVYWYQQSLDQGLQFLIQYYNGEERAKGNILERFSAQQFPDLHSELNLSSLELGDSALYFCASSVDAVSGNTIYFGEGSWLTVV.

This rearrangement joins TRBV19 to TRBJ1-1; 8 bases agree with TRBD1. The V and J ends lost 0 bases and 10 bases, in that order; junction bases with no gene match: 10. This CDR3 spans 15 amino acids. In germline, CDR1 is LNHDA, CDR2 SQIVND (reference sequence). The DNA for the CDR3 is TGTGCCAGTAGTATAGATTCACGGACAGGGAACGGAGCTTTCTTT. Protein product: CASSIDSRTGNGAFF.

CDR3 in DNA: TGTGCCACCATCACAACTGAAGCTTTCTTT. Its translation is CATITTEAFF. The gene calls are TRBV24-1 and TRBJ1-1; D is undetermined. This CDR3 is 10 amino acids long. V was pared by 8 bases and J by 5 bases, with 5 bases between. The V gene's germline CDR1 is KGHDR and CDR2 SFDVKD.

Comments on this clone: At one end the junction does not follow the germline gene, possibly because of a read error. The chain uses TRBV2 and TRBJ1-2, with 9 bases fitting TRBD1. CDR1 is SNHLY and CDR2 is FYNNEI in the germline V gene. This CDR3 comprises 13 residues. This chain's CDR3 is CASRTGANSGYTF. The CDR3 DNA follows: TGTGCCAGTAGGACAGGGGCCAACTCTGGCTACACCTTC.

CDR3: CASSQVGVRTDTQYF. DNA for the CDR3: TGTGCCAGCAGCCAAGTGGGCGTAAGAACAGATACGCAGTATTTT. The genes are TRBV14 and TRBJ2-3, with D unclear. V shed 1 base and J shed 3 bases, with 11 bases lying between them. Per germline, CDR1 SGHDN and CDR2 FVKESK. This CDR3 contains 15 residues. Complete variable domain (other parts from reference TRBV14 and TRBJ2-3): EAGVTQFPSHSVIEKGQTVTLRCDPISGHDNLYWYRRVMGKEIKFLLHFVKESKQDESGMPNNRFLAERTGGTYSTLKVQPAELEDSGVYFCASSQVGVRTDTQYFGPGTRLTVL.

The genes are TRBV29-1 and TRBJ1-2; possible D gene TRBD1, 5 bases. Trimming removed 4 bases at V and 4 bases at J, with 16 bases between. The CDR3 has 14 amino acids. Germline values: CDR1 SQVTM, CDR2 ANQGSEA. The chain's CDR3 is CSVAPPGRAYGYTF. CDR3 bases: TGCAGCGTTGCCCCACCCGGCAGGGCCTATGGCTACACCTTC.

This clone appeared a single time. The chain joins TRBV13 to TRBJ2-4, with TRBD2 matching 9 bases. This CDR3 comprises 16 residues. The germline gives CDR1 PRHDT, CDR2 FYEKMQ (reference sequence). V dropped 6 bases and J dropped 1; count of bases not matched to a gene: 7. The CDR3 loop reads CASRDSGRSAKNIQYF. CDR3 DNA sequence: TGTGCCAGCAGGGATAGCGGGAGATCGGCCAAAAACATTCAGTACTTC.

The chain combines TRBV5-8 with TRBJ1-1; D is ambiguous. From germline, CDR1 is SGHTS and CDR2 YDEGEE. The CDR3 has 14 amino acids. V dropped 0 bases and J dropped 1 base, with 7 bases sitting between them. The CDR3 here is CASSLEAGNTEAFF. Written as DNA, the CDR3 is TGTGCCAGCAGCTTGGAGGCAGGGAACACTGAAGCTTTCTTT.

The J gene is TRBJ1-1, the V gene TRBV5-1, with D perhaps matching TRBD1 (5 bases). CDR1 and CDR2 from the germline V gene are SGHRS and YFSETQ. The CDR3 totals 16 residues. V was pared by 1 base and J by 0 bases, with 13 bases between. CDR3 loop: CASSLPPGPLNTEAFF. The CDR3 DNA is TGCGCCAGCAGCTTGCCGCCAGGGCCTTTGAACACTGAAGCTTTCTTT.

The CDR3 DNA follows: TGCGCCAGCAGCACCCCGGGAGGGCCCTTTAATGAGCAGTTCTTC. Translated, it gives CASSTPGGPFNEQFF. The chain is built from TRBV5-1 and TRBJ2-1; 8 nucleotides align to TRBD2. Losses at the gene ends were 4 bases for V and 7 bases for J; bases not matched to a gene: 10. CDR1 SGHRS and CDR2 YFSETQ come from the germline V gene. CDR3 length: 15 amino acids.

The chain employs TRBV7-3 and TRBJ2-3; 11 bases align to TRBD1. J lost 5 bases, V lost 5 bases, and 6 bases had no gene match. Germline values: CDR1 SGHTA, CDR2 FQGTGA. The length of the CDR3 is 15 residues. In DNA, the CDR3 is TGTGCCAGCAGCGGACAGGGGGCCGGTCAAGATACGCAGTATTTT. This translates into CASSGQGAGQDTQYF.

The rearrangement uses TRBV2 and TRBJ1-5; D remains unclear. The CDR3 extends over 14 amino acids. V was clipped by 1 base and J by 6 bases, with 10 bases between them. Germline V gives CDR1 SNHLY, CDR2 FYNNEI. The CDR3, as DNA: TGTGCCAGCAGTGAAGGGCGATTTGGTCAGCCCCAGCATTTT. Its protein product is CASSEGRFGQPQHF.

The chain combines TRBV19 with TRBJ1-2; no definite D call. Germline loops: CDR1 LNHDA, CDR2 SQIVND (reference sequence). The V end was cut by 1 base, the J end by 6 bases, with 9 bases between. The CDR3 length is 13 residues. The CDR3 DNA sequence: TGTGCCAGTAGTATAGGGCAGATGAATGGCTACACCTTC. Translation gives CASSIGQMNGYTF.

This sequence joins TRBV2 and TRBJ2-3; 11 nucleotides agree with TRBD2. The ends lost 6 bases at V and 0 bases at J; junction bases unmatched: 8. The CDR3 runs to 17 residues. In germline, CDR1 is SNHLY, CDR2 FYNNEI. CDR3: CASRFRGTSGSTDTQYF. Written as DNA, the CDR3 is TGTGCCAGCAGATTTAGGGGGACTAGCGGCAGCACAGATACGCAGTATTTT.

The chain uses TRBV29-1 and TRBJ1-2; D gene unclear. Germline V gives CDR1 SQVTM, CDR2 ANQGSEA. V shed 2 bases and J shed 6 bases, with 13 bases lying between them. The CDR3 has 13 residues. This chain's CDR3 is CSVEREKVHGYTF. The CDR3 coding sequence is TGCAGCGTTGAAAGGGAGAAGGTACATGGCTACACCTTC.

The rearrangement joins TRBV11-2 to TRBJ1-1; 7 bases are shared with TRBD1. The CDR3 spans 14 residues. CDR1 and CDR2 (germline): SGHAT, FQNNGV. V shed 4 bases, J shed 10 bases, and the junction held 12 bases outside the gene matches. CDR3 coding DNA: TGTGCCAGCAGCTCGAGCCAGGGGGTTTTGGTAGCTTTCTTT. This encodes CASSSSQGVLVAFF. The full variable domain, its missing parts supplied by reference TRBV11-2 and TRBJ1-1, is EAGVAQSPRYKIIEKRQSVAFWCNPISGHATLYWYQQILGQGPKLLIQFQNNGVVDDSQLPKDRFSAERLKGVDSTLKIQPAKLEDSAVYLCASSSSQGVLVAFFGQGTRLTVV.

The chain joins TRBV5-1 to TRBJ1-1; D remains unclear. Germline CDR1 is SGHRS and CDR2 is YFSETQ. V was trimmed by 0 bases and J by 0 bases, leaving 6 bases between them. This CDR3 has 14 residues. The CDR3 is CASSLDTMNTEAFF. CDR3 bases: TGCGCCAGCAGCTTGGACACCATGAACACTGAAGCTTTCTTT.

The chain recombines TRBV5-1 with TRBJ1-3; TRBD1 might be the D (5 bases). The CDR3 contains 15 residues. Germline lookup yields CDR1 SGHRS and CDR2 YFSETQ. V lost 0 bases to trimming and J lost 2 bases, with 9 bases between them. In DNA form, the CDR3 reads TGCGCCAGCAGCTTGGCCTGGGGCACTGGAAACACCATATATTTT. Translation: CASSLAWGTGNTIYF.

The chain employs TRBV10-1 and TRBJ2-5, with TRBD1 as a possible D gene (5 bases). Trimming stripped 3 bases from V and 5 bases from J, with 19 bases between. The CDR3 is 16 amino acids. Germline V gene lookup returns CDR1 WNHNN and CDR2 SYGVQD (reference sequence). CDR3 coding DNA: TGCGCCAGCAGTGAAGGGCAGGGCCACCGTCGGGAGACCCAGTACTTC. This codes for CASSEGQGHRRETQYF.

The chain has TRBV24-1 and TRBJ2-1; TRBD2 matches at 8 bases. V dropped 3 bases and J dropped 9; count of bases not matched to a gene: 6. Germline assignment: CDR1 KGHDR and CDR2 SFDVKD. This CDR3 contains 14 residues. CDR3 amino acids: CATSDSGGRSEQFF. The CDR3 nucleotides read TGTGCCACCAGTGATAGCGGGGGCCGCTCTGAGCAGTTCTTC.

Only one count was recorded for this clone. J is TRBJ2-2 and V is TRBV27; no reliable D call. Germline V gene lookup returns CDR1 MNHEY and CDR2 SMNVEV (reference sequence). This CDR3 contains 14 residues. V gave up 3 bases and J gave up 1 base, with 6 bases separating them. CDR3 sequence reads: CASSFYRNTGELFF. In DNA form, the CDR3 reads TGTGCCAGCAGTTTCTACAGGAACACCGGGGAGCTGTTTTTT.

The chain carries TRBV14 and TRBJ2-1; 9 bases fit TRBD2. The CDR3 spans 13 residues. Germline loops: CDR1 SGHDN, CDR2 FVKESK. The ends lost 3 bases at V and 9 bases at J; junction bases unmatched: 3. For the CDR3, the DNA is TGTGCCAGCAGCCATATAGCGGGAGTTGAGCAGTTCTTC. Translation: CASSHIAGVEQFF. Drawing the rest from reference TRBV14 and TRBJ2-1, the complete variable domain is EAGVTQFPSHSVIEKGQTVTLRCDPISGHDNLYWYRRVMGKEIKFLLHFVKESKQDESGMPNNRFLAERTGGTYSTLKVQPAELEDSGVYFCASSHIAGVEQFFGPGTRLTVL.

The chain recombines TRBV28 with TRBJ1-2; 7 bases fit TRBD1. The V gene end was trimmed by 10 bases and the J gene end by 2 bases; junction bases not matched to a gene: 7. Germline V gene data show CDR1 as MDHEN and CDR2 as SYDVKM. There are 13 residues in the CDR3. The CDR3 DNA is TGTGCCATAACTACAGGGGCCAACTATGGCTACACCTTC. Amino acid sequence: CAITTGANYGYTF.